This T cell receptor beta chain was identified during a study of T cells in Graves' hyperthyroidism and ophthalmopathy. General study points: Prediction of ophthalmopathy progression came a median around 6.1 months pre-onset. Stable hyperthyroidism was separated from ophthalmopathy by a model based on 13 V-J features.

Regions amplified from RNA transcripts were the TCR beta CDR3 regions. The primer set for the first-round RT-PCR of the TCR CDR3 was HTBI. TCRdb reanalysed the multiplex PCR reads using MiXCR and keeps one entry per CDR3 protein. The sample includes approximately 700,000 distinct CDR3 sequences, approximately 42% seen only once; the top ten take about 7.7%. Exclusion followed for patients with uncontrolled infection, other autoimmune disease, pregnancy or lactation. Clinical symptoms, serum thyroxine and TRAb, thyroid ultrasound and orbital computed tomography together formed the diagnostic basis. This clonotype is a singleton in its sample. What it recognizes is unknown. V was trimmed by 6 bases and J by 13 bases, leaving 18 bases between them. The CDR3 is made up of 12 amino acids. Germline V gives CDR1 SGHVS, CDR2 FQNEAQ.

The rearrangement joins TRBV7-8 to TRBJ1-2; tentative D call: TRBD1 (5 bases). This clonotype was sampled from an adult man with Graves' disease, either hyperthyroidism or ophthalmopathy (not recorded which). The sequencing input was peripheral blood or thyroid tissue (not recorded which). CDR3 in amino acids: CASSPGDRRVTF. DNA of the CDR3: TGTGCCAGCAGTCCCGGGGACCGGCGCGTCACCTTC.